This T cell receptor (beta chain) was captured by sequencing in a study of cytomegalovirus exposure and HLA in healthy donors. Across the study: Early release data held around 82 million unique TCRs from HLA-typed donors. Study-level results: A later analysis found TCR association rates differed by HLA locus, highest for DRB1 and lowest for HLA-C.

As for this clone: Its antigen remains unknown.

Healthy individuals who donated bone marrow served as the donors. Primers included in the PCR were 60 Vbeta and 13 Jbeta primers. Here immunoSEQ multiplex PCR was the method, and the copy in TCRdb shows in-frame clones only, minus some. The table includes about 260,000 clones, around 66% detected once. Germline CDR1 SGHDT, CDR2 YYEEEE. This CDR3 is 13 amino acids long. V was shortened by 4 bases and J by 4 bases, with 10 bases between the two germline ends. The clonotype was recovered from a female donor in good health and CMV-seronegative. The gene calls are TRBV5-6 and TRBJ2-3, with D maybe TRBD1 (5 bases). Sequencing was performed on PBMCs. The chain's CDR3 is CASSLPQADTQYF. In DNA form, the CDR3 reads TGTGCCAGCAGCCTGCCACAGGCAGATACGCAGTATTTT.